This TCR beta chain was recorded in a study of T cell repertoires in cytomegalovirus infection. Study context: Evidence of both CMV infection and a matching HLA type came from public TCR beta signatures. Study-wide results and limits: People with CMV and the relevant HLA were identified by cumulative public TCR beta family frequency.

TCRdb ran MiXCR on the reads and lists one entry per CDR3 protein. The table lists hundreds of thousands of distinct CDR3 sequences, approximately 24% of them singletons. As concerns this clonotype: The antigen remains undetermined.

Germline V CDR1 and CDR2: MNHEY, SMNVEV (reference sequence). This CDR3 comprises 14 residues. Trimming removed 10 bases at V and 5 bases at J, with 17 bases between. The sequence was obtained from a human donor in good health (CMV status not recorded). Some clones in this sample may be carry-over from other donors' samples. The sequenced material came from CD8+ T cells from PBMCs. J is TRBJ2-2 and V is TRBV27; tentatively, D is TRBD1 (6 bases). The CDR3 is CAIRSGAWTGELFF. In DNA form, the CDR3 reads TGTGCCATCCGGTCAGGGGCATGGACCGGGGAGCTGTTTTTT.